This T cell receptor (beta chain) was retrieved from a study of cytomegalovirus exposure and HLA in healthy donors (dated by TCRdb to 2017 to 2019). As for the study more broadly: According to a later analysis, one platform produced both the 120 validation repertoires and the 670 or so repertoires of the first cohort. The aim of the study was to test whether cataloging public T cell receptors could identify signatures of past pathogen exposure. To predict cytomegalovirus infection status, the study combined high-throughput TCR immunosequencing, statistical association of individual TCRs with disease status, and machine learning. In addition to the first cohort of hundreds of subjects, a separate validation cohort of 130 or so different subjects was used.

The sample holds one count of this clone. This clone's antigen is unknown. No base-level quality is on record; no much larger clone is a single base apart. The donors belonged to the validation cohort of roughly 120 subjects, which was separate from the approximately 700-subject first cohort. Overall study results and their limits: The validation cohort had no HLA typing available for a later analysis, so co-occurrence within that cohort was assessed over all 130 or so repertoires. Across donors, most TCR sequences were observed very rarely, whereas some public TCRs were present in many individuals. A later analysis found that TCRs clustered in the first cohort also tended to co-occur in the 95 to 150 validation repertoires, with 94% of cluster scores above 0. Three of the identified cytomegalovirus-associated TCR beta chains were confirmed in vitro to be specific for cytomegalovirus antigens. The authors suggested that the approach could potentially be extended to other disease states and immunological phenotypes. The study listed 150 to 200 TCR beta chains as associated with cytomegalovirus. The classifier was reported to diagnose cytomegalovirus status with high specificity and sensitivity in both the original cohort and the validation cohort.

CDR1 and CDR2 are drawn from the germline V gene (reference sequence): MNHEY, SMNVEV. Counted from cysteine to phenylalanine, this CDR3 has 15 amino acids. Left in the record is the CDR3 DNA by itself, 45 bases read in frame from the first base. Trimming leaves V shorter by 2 bases and J shorter by 4 bases, with the junction holding 3 bases beyond the gene matches. The method was the immunoSEQ multiplex PCR assay. On the study's bioinformatics: To diagnose cytomegalovirus status from the catalog of TCR beta chain sequences, a statistical classification framework was built. The table was pulled from immuneACCESS by TCRdb, which kept in-frame rearrangements only. Such tables lose some clones; where checked, under half of the loss comes from unresolved V genes, and the rest has no known cause. The DNA gave D and trimming, while V, J and clone size come from that table. This sample has 180,000 or so clones in its table, and 80% to 90% of those were observed once. The ten largest clonotypes hold roughly an eighth of the sample.

This chain joins TRBV27 to TRBJ2-1; 9 middle bases align to TRBD2. This TCR was recovered from a woman in her twenties or thirties in good health and CMV-seropositive. Sequencing was performed on PBMCs. For the CDR3, the sequence is CASSLAGGQYNEQFF. At the DNA level, the sequence is TGTGCCAGCAGTTTAGCGGGAGGGCAATACAATGAGCAGTTCTTC.